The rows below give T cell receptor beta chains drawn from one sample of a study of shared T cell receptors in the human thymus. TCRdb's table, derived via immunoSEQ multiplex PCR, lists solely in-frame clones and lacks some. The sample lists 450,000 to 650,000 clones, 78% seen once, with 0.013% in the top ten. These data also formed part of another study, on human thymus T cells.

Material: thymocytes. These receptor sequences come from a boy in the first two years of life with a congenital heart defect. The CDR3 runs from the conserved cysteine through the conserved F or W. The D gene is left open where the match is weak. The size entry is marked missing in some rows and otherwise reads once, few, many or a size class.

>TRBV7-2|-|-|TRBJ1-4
TGTGCCAGCATTATACCAGGGCGCCGTGGCGAAAAACTGTTTTTT
CASIIPGRRGEKLFF
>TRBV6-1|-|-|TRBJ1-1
TGTGCCAGCAGTGAACTATCCCGGAGGCACACTGAAGCTTTCTTT
CASSELSRRHTEAFF
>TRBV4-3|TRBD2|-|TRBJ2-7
TGCGCCAGCAGCCAAGAGGCAGCGGGAGGGCCCCACGAGCAGTACTTC
CASSQEAAGGPHEQYF
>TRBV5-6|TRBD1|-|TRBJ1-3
TGTGCCAGCAGCCCTGGGACAGGCTCTGGAAACACCATATATTTT
CASSPGTGSGNTIYF
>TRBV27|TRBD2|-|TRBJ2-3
TGTGCCAGCAGTGTAGCGGGAGCAGATACGCAGTATTTT
CASSVAGADTQYF
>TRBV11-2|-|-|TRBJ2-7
TGTGCCAGCAGCCGCGGGAACTTTGTCCTCTACGAGCAGTACTTC
CASSRGNFVLYEQYF
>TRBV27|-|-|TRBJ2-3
TGTGCCAGCACCCCAGGGCGCACACACACAGATACGCAGTATTTT
CASTPGRTHTDTQYF
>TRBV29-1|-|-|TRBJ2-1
TGCAGCGTGCGGAGTTACAATGAGCAGTTCTTC
CSVRSYNEQFF
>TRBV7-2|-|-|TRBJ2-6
TGTGCCAGCAGTCATAGTGGGGCCAACGTCCTGACTTTC
CASSHSGANVLTF
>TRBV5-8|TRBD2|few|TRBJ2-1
TGTGCCAGCAGCCCGGGACTAGCGGGACACAATGAGCAGTTCTTC
CASSPGLAGHNEQFF
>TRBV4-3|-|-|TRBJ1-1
TGCGCCAGCAGCCAAGTGGTAGGGAGCACTGAAGCTTTCTTT
CASSQVVGSTEAFF
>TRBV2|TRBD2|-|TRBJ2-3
TGTGCCAGCAGTGAAGGGACTAGCGGGAGGAGCGATACGCAGTATTTT
CASSEGTSGRSDTQYF
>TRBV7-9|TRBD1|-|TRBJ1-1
TGTGCCAGCAGCTGCATACAGGGGGCTGGGGACACTGAAGCTTTCTTT
CASSCIQGAGDTEAFF
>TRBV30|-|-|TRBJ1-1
TGTGCCTGGAGTGGAGAGGATAACACTGAAGCTTTCTTT
CAWSGEDNTEAFF
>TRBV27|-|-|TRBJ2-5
TGTGCCAGCAGTCCCAACCTCCGGGGGGAGACCCAGTACTTC
CASSPNLRGETQYF
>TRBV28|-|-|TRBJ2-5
TGTGCCAGCAGTTTCTTTCCGACAGAGCCTAAGGGAGGGACCCAGTACTTC
CASSFFPTEPKGGTQYF
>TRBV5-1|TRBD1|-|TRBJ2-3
TGCGCCAGCAGCTTCCCCGGGCTCGGGACAGGGGAGGGTACGCAGTATTTT
CASSFPGLGTGEGTQYF
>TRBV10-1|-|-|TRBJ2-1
TGCGCCAGCAGTGAGTCGGCGGGCTACTACAATGAGCAGTTCTTC
CASSESAGYYNEQFF
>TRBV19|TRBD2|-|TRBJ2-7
TGTGCCAGTAGTATAGGCACTAGCGGACACTCCTACGAGCAGTACTTC
CASSIGTSGHSYEQYF
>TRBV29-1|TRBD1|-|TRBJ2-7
TGCAGCGCCACAGGGGCCTTTTTCTACGAGCAGTACTTC
CSATGAFFYEQYF
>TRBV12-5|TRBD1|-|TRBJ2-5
TGTGCTAGTGGGTATGGACAGGGAGAGACCCAGTACTTC
CASGYGQGETQYF
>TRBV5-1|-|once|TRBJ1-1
TGCGCCAGCAGCTTGCAGGGGCCGAACACTGAAGCTTTCTTT
CASSLQGPNTEAFF
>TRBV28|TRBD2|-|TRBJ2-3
TGTGCCATCGGGACTAGCGGGAGACGGTCCACAGATACGCAGTATTTT
CAIGTSGRRSTDTQYF
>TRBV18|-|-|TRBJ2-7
TGTGCCAGCTCACCAGACAGACATTCCTACGAGCAGTACTTC
CASSPDRHSYEQYF
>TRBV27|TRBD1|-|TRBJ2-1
TGTGCCAGCAGGAGACAGGGGGCGCAGGACAATGAGCAGTTCTTC
CASRRQGAQDNEQFF
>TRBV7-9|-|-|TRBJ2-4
TGTGCCAGCAGCTTTGGGGTCGGAGGGAACATTCAGTACTTC
CASSFGVGGNIQYF
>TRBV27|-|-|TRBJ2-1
TGTGCCAGCAGTGAAGGGGAAAGGCTATTCTATGAGCAGTTCTTC
CASSEGERLFYEQFF
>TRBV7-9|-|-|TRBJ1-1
TGTGCCAGCAGCTCCCCCGGGGGGCGCACTGAAGCTTTCTTT
CASSSPGGRTEAFF
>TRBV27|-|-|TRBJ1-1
TGTGCCAGCAGTTTGTTTTTTTTGGGCAAGAACACTGAAGCTTTCTTT
CASSLFFLGKNTEAFF
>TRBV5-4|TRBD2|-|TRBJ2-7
TGTGCCAGCAGCTTAGGGACTAGCATCTACGAGCAGTACTTC
CASSLGTSIYEQYF
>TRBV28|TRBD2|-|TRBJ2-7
TGTGCCAGCAGTTTTCGAGGAGGGAGGGGTACCTACGAGCAGTACTTC
CASSFRGGRGTYEQYF
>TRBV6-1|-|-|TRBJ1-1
TGTGCCAGCAGTGAGGCGGAGAACACTGAAGCTTTCTTT
CASSEAENTEAFF
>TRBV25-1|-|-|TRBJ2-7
TGTGCCAGCAGTGGGTTCGGCAGGGCTACTTACGAGCAGTACTTC
CASSGFGRATYEQYF
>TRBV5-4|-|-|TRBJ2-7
TGTGCCAGCAGCTTGGCCTCGGTTGAGCAGTACTTC
CASSLASVEQYF
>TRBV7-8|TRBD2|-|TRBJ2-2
TGTGCCAGCAGCGGCATAGCGGGAGGGCTCAGTAGTTCCTCGGGGGAGCTGTTTTTT
CASSGIAGGLSSSSGELFF
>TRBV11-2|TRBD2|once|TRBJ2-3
TGTGCCAGCAGCCCTCGCTGCGGGAGGGCCCGGGGAGATACGCAGTATTTT
CASSPRCGRARGDTQYF
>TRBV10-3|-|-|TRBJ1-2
TGTGCCATCAGTGCGGTCCTCGATGGTGGCTACACCTTC
CAISAVLDGGYTF
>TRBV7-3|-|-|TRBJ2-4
TGTGCCAGCAGCTCGTTCGGTGTAGCCAAAAACATTCAGTACTTC
CASSSFGVAKNIQYF
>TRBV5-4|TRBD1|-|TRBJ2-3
TGTGCCAGCAGCCGGGACAGGTTTAGGGCAGATACGCAGTATTTT
CASSRDRFRADTQYF
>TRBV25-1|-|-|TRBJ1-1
TGTGCCAGCAAAGGGGGATCCACTGAAGCTTTCTTT
CASKGGSTEAFF
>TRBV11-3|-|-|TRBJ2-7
TGTGCCAGCAGCTTAGTTCAGGAGCAGTACTTC
CASSLVQEQYF
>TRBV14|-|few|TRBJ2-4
TGTGCCAGCAGCCTCCGCGGGGACAGAAACATTCAGTACTTC
CASSLRGDRNIQYF
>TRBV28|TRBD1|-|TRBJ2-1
TGTGCCAGCAGTTTATCGGTCCACTTGGGACAGGATGAGCAGTTCTTC
CASSLSVHLGQDEQFF
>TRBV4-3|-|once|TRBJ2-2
TGCGCCAGCAGCCCCCAGGCCCCGGCCAGGGTTAACACCGGGGAGCTGTTTTTT
CASSPQAPARVNTGELFF
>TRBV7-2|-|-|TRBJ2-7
TGTGCCAGCAGCTTAGGAGGGGGCTACGAGCAGTACTTC
CASSLGGGYEQYF
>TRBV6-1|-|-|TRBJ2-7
TGTGCCAGCAGTGAAGCCTCGGGGTTAGCCCACTACGAGCAGTACTTC
CASSEASGLAHYEQYF
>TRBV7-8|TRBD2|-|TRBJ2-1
TGTGCCAGCAGCTTAGGGGCGGGAGACTATGAGCAGTTCTTC
CASSLGAGDYEQFF
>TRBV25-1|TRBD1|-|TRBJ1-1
TGTGCCAGCAGTGTCTCAGGGGGCCATGACACTGAAGCTTTCTTT
CASSVSGGHDTEAFF
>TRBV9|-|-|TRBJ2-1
TGTGCCAGCAGCCCTGGGGCGAATGAGCAGTTCTTC
CASSPGANEQFF
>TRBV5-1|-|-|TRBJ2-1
TGCGCCACCAGGACTAACGGGGTAAATGAGCAGTTCTTC
CATRTNGVNEQFF
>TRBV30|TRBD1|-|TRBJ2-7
TGTGCCTTTCTTCACCCGACAGGGACCTACGAGCAGTACTTC
CAFLHPTGTYEQYF
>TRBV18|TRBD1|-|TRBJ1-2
TGTGCCAGCTCTCCACAGGGGGTTGACTATGGCTACACCTTC
CASSPQGVDYGYTF
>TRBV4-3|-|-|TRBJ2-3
TGCGCCAGCAGCCAAGATCCCTCGACAGGAAGGGATACGCAGTATTTT
CASSQDPSTGRDTQYF
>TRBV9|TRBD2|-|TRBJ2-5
TGTGCCAGCAGCGGATTAGCGGGAGGGCAAGAGACCCAGTACTTC
CASSGLAGGQETQYF
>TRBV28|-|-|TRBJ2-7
TGTGCCAGCAGGACTCCGGGAAGATACTACGAGCAGTACTTC
CASRTPGRYYEQYF
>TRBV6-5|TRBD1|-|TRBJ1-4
TGTGCCAGCAGTTACTCGACAGGGGAAAAGGAAAAACTGTTTTTT
CASSYSTGEKEKLFF
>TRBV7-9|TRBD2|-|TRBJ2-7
TGTGCCAGCAGCCCGCCGGGGGGAAACTACGAGCAGTACTTC
CASSPPGGNYEQYF
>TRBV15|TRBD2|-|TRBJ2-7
TGTGCCACCAGCGGACCGACTAGCGAGACGTCCTACGAGCAGTACTTC
CATSGPTSETSYEQYF
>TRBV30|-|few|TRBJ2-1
TGTGCCTACCCGGGACACTACAATGAGCAGTTCTTC
CAYPGHYNEQFF
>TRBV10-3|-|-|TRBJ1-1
TGCTCCTGCGGGGAGAATCTAACTGAAGCTTTCTTT
CSCGENLTEAFF